This TCR beta chain was recovered during a study of read filtering for tumor transcriptome and immune sequencing. This clonotype occurred many times. Molecular barcoded adaptors covering alpha/delta and beta/gamma chains were used on roughly 400 ng RNA. TCRdb called the reads again in MiXCR, with one record for every CDR3 protein. The sample has about 38,000 distinct CDR3 sequences; approximately 15% are singletons. The clonotype comes from a donor at least 40 years old with multiple myeloma. The sequenced sample was a population of CD138-negative cells sorted from bone marrow.

The CDR3 here is CASRLQQNTEAFF. Written as DNA, the CDR3 is TGTGCCAGCAGGTTACAGCAGAACACTGAAGCTTTCTTT. The chain couples TRBV12-3 or TRBV12-4 to TRBJ1-1; D is undetermined. V was clipped by 6 bases and J by 1 base, with 9 bases between them. The CDR3 runs to 13 residues.